This TCR beta chain was retrieved from a study of identifying expanded T cells in peripheral blood. Study results and limitations: Over approximately two and four weeks, about 15 and 19 clones changed, versus roughly 1.1 between replicates. Approximately two-week clone count variance significantly increased as total template count grew.

During the collection period, no donor immune events like infections were recorded. The CDR3 sequence is 16 residues long. V lost 0 bases and J lost 4; bases outside the gene matches: 6. The V gene's germline CDR1 is SGHNT and CDR2 YYREEE (reference sequence). Assay: immunoSEQ multiplex PCR; the TCRdb copy retains only in-frame clones and omits some. The sample has approximately 79,000 clones; under 90% are singletons. About this clone itself: Antigen unknown.

The clonotype comes from a person aged 18 to 75 in good health. The chain employs TRBV5-4 and TRBJ2-3; TRBD2 aligns across 9 bases. Material: blood. The DNA for the CDR3 is TGTGCCAGCAGCTTGGCAGCGGGAGGCATTGCAGATACGCAGTATTTT. It codes for CASSLAAGGIADTQYF.